The 29 T cell receptor beta chains given below trace back to one sample, sequenced in a study of cytomegalovirus exposure and HLA in healthy donors. Both 60 Vbeta primers and 13 Jbeta primers went into the PCR. Repertoires were generated with immunoSEQ multiplex PCR, while TCRdb's copy carries only in-frame clones and drops some. This listing includes roughly 190,000 clones. The material sequenced was PBMCs. The receptors were gathered from a woman aged 18-29 years in good health and CMV-seropositive.

J is TRBJ2-1 and V is TRBV4-2, with a weak D call TRBD1 (5 bases). Germline CDR1 and CDR2: LGHNA and YNFKEQ. V lost 1 base to trimming and J lost 7 bases, with 14 bases between them. CDR3 length: 15 amino acids. The CDR3 sequence is CASSQGLTVGNEQFF. CDR3 DNA sequence: TGTGCCAGCAGCCAAGGATTGACAGTTGGGAATGAGCAGTTCTTC.

The CDR3 protein is CASSLAGGYSYEQYF. The CDR3, as DNA: TGTGCCAGCAGCTTAGCGGGGGGGTACTCCTACGAGCAGTACTTC. The V and J genes are TRBV7-2 and TRBJ2-7; TRBD2 matches 7 bases. With 0 bases clipped from V and 0 bases from J, the junction kept 2 bases outside the gene matches. Germline V CDR1 and CDR2: SGHTA, FQGNSA. There are 15 residues in the CDR3.

The chain joins TRBV4-3 to TRBJ2-1; 9 positions match TRBD2. V lost 0 bases to trimming and J lost 9 bases; unmatched junction nucleotides: 9. This CDR3 comprises 16 residues. CDR1 and CDR2 (germline): LGHNA, YSLEER. The DNA of the CDR3 is TGCGCCAGCAGCCAAGATTACTCGGGCGGGGGGGTTGAGCAGTTCTTC. Protein sequence: CASSQDYSGGGVEQFF.

DNA for the CDR3: TGTGCCAGCGCAGGCCGTACTGGAAACACCATATATTTT. Amino acids: CASAGRTGNTIYF. V gene TRBV6-6 combines with J gene TRBJ1-3, with D unclear. This CDR3 comprises 13 residues. Trimming took off 8 bases at V and 2 bases at J, with 10 bases between the two ends. Germline-derived CDR1 and CDR2 are MNHNY and SVGAGI (reference sequence).

J is TRBJ1-4 and V is TRBV27, with D uncertain. The CDR3 length is 12 residues. CDR1 is MNHEY, CDR2 SMNVEV, per germline (reference sequence). Trimming took off 6 bases at V and 7 bases at J, with 9 bases between the two ends. CDR3 sequence reads: CASSPPGEKLFF. CDR3 nucleotide sequence: TGTGCCAGCAGCCCGCCGGGTGAAAAACTGTTTTTT.

This chain links TRBV5-1 with TRBJ1-1, with 9 positions matching TRBD1. Trimming took 4 bases from V and 3 from J; bases not matched to a gene: 4. The CDR3 sequence is 14 residues long. Per germline, CDR1 SGHRS and CDR2 YFSETQ. The CDR3 sequence is CASSRTGADTEAFF. The DNA of the CDR3 is TGCGCCAGCAGCCGGACAGGGGCGGACACTGAAGCTTTCTTT. Using reference TRBV5-1 and TRBJ1-1 for the parts outside the CDR3, the full variable domain is KAGVTQTPRYLIKTRGQQVTLSCSPISGHRSVSWYQQTPGQGLQFLFEYFSETQRNKGNFPGRFSGRQFSNSRSEMNVSTLELGDSALYLCASSRTGADTEAFFGQGTRLTVV.

The chain combines TRBV6-5 with TRBJ1-2, with D possibly matching TRBD1 (6 bases). V dropped 0 bases and J dropped 3 bases, with 11 bases sitting between them. CDR3 length: 15 amino acids. In germline, CDR1 is MNHEY, CDR2 SVGAGI. CDR3: CASSYSGRGYYGYTF. The CDR3 DNA follows: TGTGCCAGCAGTTACTCAGGCAGGGGTTACTATGGCTACACCTTC.

The chain couples TRBV27 to TRBJ1-1; 7 bases fit TRBD1. V trimming: 9 bases; J trimming: 1 base; junction bases outside the gene matches: 8. Germline CDR1 MNHEY, CDR2 SMNVEV (reference sequence). This CDR3 contains 14 residues. The CDR3 reads CASRLQGKNTEAFF. CDR3 nucleotides: TGTGCCAGTCGACTACAGGGGAAGAACACTGAAGCTTTCTTT.

This chain's CDR3 is CASSLGLHGSYNEQFF. The CDR3 coding sequence is TGCGCCAGCAGCTTGGGACTCCATGGATCCTACAATGAGCAGTTCTTC. The rearrangement links TRBV5-1 to TRBJ2-1; D ambiguous. This CDR3 spans 16 amino acids. The V end was cut by 0 bases, the J end by 1 base, with 11 bases between. The germline V gene encodes CDR1 SGHRS and CDR2 YFSETQ.

The chain links TRBV2 to TRBJ2-7; possible D gene TRBD2, 6 bases. CDR3 length equals 14 residues. The V end was cut by 0 bases, the J end by 7 bases, with 13 bases between. In germline, CDR1 is SNHLY, CDR2 FYNNEI. The CDR3 DNA reads as TGTGCCAGCAGTGAAGCTAAACTAGCCGGAGAGCAGTACTTC. Translated, it gives CASSEAKLAGEQYF.

The chain has TRBV19 and TRBJ2-2, with 11 nucleotides matching TRBD2. V lost 6 bases to trimming and J lost 7 bases; unmatched junction nucleotides: 7. The CDR3 is 15 residues long. Germline lookup yields CDR1 LNHDA and CDR2 SQIVND (reference sequence). The DNA of the CDR3 is TGTGCCAGTAGCACACTAGCGGGAGTGGTCGGGGAGCTGTTTTTT. Translation: CASSTLAGVVGELFF. Looking up the rest from reference TRBV19 and TRBJ2-2 gives the full variable domain: DGGITQSPKYLFRKEGQNVTLSCEQNLNHDAMYWYRQDPGQGLRLIYYSQIVNDFQKGDIAEGYSVSREKKESFPLTVTSAQKNPTAFYLCASSTLAGVVGELFFGEGSRLTVL.

This chain uses TRBV5-1 with TRBJ1-3, with D unresolved. The germline V gene has CDR1 SGHRS and CDR2 YFSETQ. This CDR3 is built from 14 residues. The ends were cut back, 0 bases at V and 8 bases at J, with 12 bases in the middle. The CDR3 sequence: CASSLVGLRDTIYF. The CDR3 nucleotides are TGCGCCAGCAGCTTGGTGGGGTTGAGGGACACCATATATTTT. The whole variable domain, filled in from reference TRBV5-1 and TRBJ1-3, reads KAGVTQTPRYLIKTRGQQVTLSCSPISGHRSVSWYQQTPGQGLQFLFEYFSETQRNKGNFPGRFSGRQFSNSRSEMNVSTLELGDSALYLCASSLVGLRDTIYFGEGSWLTVV.

The rearrangement uses TRBV4-1 and TRBJ2-1; 11 nucleotides agree with TRBD2. V trimming: 5 bases; J trimming: 6 bases; junction bases outside the gene matches: 9. The CDR3 length is 16 residues. Germline CDR1 MGHRA, CDR2 YSYEKL. CDR3 nucleotides: TGCGCCAGCAGCACCATAGCGGGAGGGCCTGGCAATGAGCAGTTCTTC. Its protein product is CASSTIAGGPGNEQFF.

The chain carries TRBV6-5 and TRBJ1-1; 7 nucleotides align to TRBD1. J gave up 12 bases and V 2 bases, and 3 bases lay outside the gene matches. The CDR3 runs 11 residues. Germline CDR1 is MNHEY and CDR2 is SVGAGI. CDR3 nucleotides: TGTGCCAGCAGTTACGCAGGGGGAACTTTCTTT. Its translation is CASSYAGGTFF.

The chain carries TRBV23-1 and TRBJ2-7; 7 bases agree with TRBD1. TRBV23-1 carries the ORF label, with uncertain function. V gave up 8 bases and J gave up 2 bases; unmatched junction bases: 9. The CDR3 runs to 14 residues. In DNA, the CDR3 is TGCGCCAGCGAACCGAGGACAGGACCCTACGAGCAGTACTTC. Translation gives CASEPRTGPYEQYF.

This sequence joins TRBV2 and TRBJ1-1; maybe TRBD1 (5 bases). The CDR3 is 17 amino acids. Per the germline V gene, CDR1 is SNHLY and CDR2 is FYNNEI. V was trimmed by 8 bases and J by 1 base, leaving 23 bases between them. DNA for the CDR3: TGTGCCAGCTCAAGAAATTCAGGGTATAACTCGAACACTGAAGCTTTCTTT. This encodes CASSRNSGYNSNTEAFF. Filled out from reference TRBV2 and TRBJ1-1, the complete variable domain reads EPEVTQTPSHQVTQMGQEVILRCVPISNHLYFYWYRQILGQKVEFLVSFYNNEISEKSEIFDDQFSVERPDGSNFTLKIRSTKLEDSAMYFCASSRNSGYNSNTEAFFGQGTRLTVV.

The rearrangement links TRBV6-5 to TRBJ1-5; 8 positions agree with TRBD1. The junction had 6 bases not matched to a gene; V was cut back by 2 bases and J by 3 bases. CDR1 MNHEY and CDR2 SVGAGI come from the germline V gene. The CDR3 is made up of 16 amino acids. CDR3 nucleotide sequence: TGTGCCAGCAGTTACGATCCGGACAGGGTCAATCAGCCCCAGCATTTT. Protein product: CASSYDPDRVNQPQHF.

This rearrangement joins TRBV5-6 to TRBJ1-2; unclear D gene. CDR3 length: 15 residues. V was shortened by 1 base and J by 0 bases, with 10 bases between the two germline ends. The germline CDR1 and CDR2 sequences are SGHDT and YYEEEE. The CDR3 spells CASSLTNTPNYGYTF. CDR3 DNA: TGTGCCAGCAGCTTGACGAACACCCCTAACTATGGCTACACCTTC.

J is TRBJ2-3 and V is TRBV7-8, with a weak D call TRBD1 (6 bases). V was cut by 5 bases and J by 5 bases, with 8 bases left in between. This CDR3 spans 12 amino acids. CDR1 is SGHVS and CDR2 is FQNEAQ in the germline V gene. The CDR3 loop is CASSRGGDTQYF. The CDR3 coding sequence is TGTGCCAGCAGCCGAGGGGGAGATACGCAGTATTTT.

Regarding this clone: The same CDR3 can be traced to other DNA sequences in this sample. This chain links TRBV4-2 with TRBJ2-5, with 13 bases matching TRBD2. CDR1 LGHNA and CDR2 YNFKEQ come from the germline V gene. J gave up 4 bases and V 5 bases, and 4 bases lay outside the gene matches. The CDR3 is made up of 15 amino acids. In DNA, the CDR3 is TGTGCCAGCAGCTCACGACTAGCGGGGGGAGAGACCCAGTACTTC. It yields the protein CASSSRLAGGETQYF.

This chain uses TRBV7-2 with TRBJ1-6, with TRBD1 as a possible D gene (6 bases). This CDR3 region has 14 residues. The V end lost 4 bases, the J end lost 10 bases, and 14 bases lay between the germline ends. The germline V gene encodes CDR1 SGHTA and CDR2 FQGNSA. The CDR3 sequence is CASSSQGKGSPLHF. DNA for the CDR3: TGTGCCAGCAGCTCGCAGGGGAAGGGCTCACCCCTCCACTTT.

V usage is TRBV5-4 and J usage is TRBJ1-1; D possibly corresponds to TRBD1 (6 bases). Germline V gene lookup returns CDR1 SGHNT and CDR2 YYREEE (reference sequence). There are 15 residues in the CDR3. The V and J ends lost 5 bases and 3 bases respectively, with 17 bases between them. The CDR3 DNA sequence: TGTGCCAGCAGTCGTCCCAGGGGCGAGGACACTGAAGCTTTCTTT. This encodes CASSRPRGEDTEAFF.

The chain combines TRBV5-1 with TRBJ2-2, with 11 nucleotides matching TRBD1. This CDR3 region has 15 residues. V lost 3 bases, J lost 4 bases, and 2 bases stayed unmatched. The germline V gene has CDR1 SGHRS and CDR2 YFSETQ. This CDR3 is CASSSGQGGTGELFF. The CDR3 DNA reads as TGCGCCAGCAGCTCGGGACAGGGGGGCACCGGGGAGCTGTTTTTT.

The chain is built from TRBV15 and TRBJ1-5, with TRBD1 identical over 7 bases. Losses at the gene ends were 4 bases for V and 5 bases for J; bases not matched to a gene: 2. CDR1 LNHNV and CDR2 YYDKDF come from the germline V gene (reference sequence). This CDR3 comprises 13 residues. CDR3 sequence: CATSITGDQPQHF. CDR3 nucleotides: TGTGCCACCAGCATAACAGGGGATCAGCCCCAGCATTTT.

The rearrangement joins TRBV9 to TRBJ2-3, with 12 bases lining up with TRBD2. The germline CDR1 and CDR2 sequences are SGDLS and YYNGEE. The CDR3 is made up of 16 amino acids. Germline trimming cut 3 bases from V and 0 bases from J; bases unmatched to any gene: 2. The CDR3 coding sequence is TGTGCCAGCAGCGCGGGACTAGCGGGTAGCACAGATACGCAGTATTTT. Its protein is CASSAGLAGSTDTQYF.

In the case of this clone: At one of its ends the junction is not consistent with the germline gene, which may arise from a read error. The chain is built from TRBV6-1 and TRBJ1-1; weak D call: TRBD1 (5 bases). The CDR3 length is 14 residues. Germline assignment: CDR1 MNHNS and CDR2 SASEGT. This CDR3 is CASREGQTDTEAFF. As DNA, the CDR3 is TGTGCCAGCAGGGAAGGACAAACCGACACTGAAGCTTTCTTT.

V is TRBV6-1 and J is TRBJ2-3; TRBD2 aligns across 8 bases. From germline, CDR1 is MNHNS and CDR2 SASEGT. The V segment lost 4 bases and the J segment 6 bases; nucleotides outside the gene matches: 6. This CDR3 comprises 14 residues. The CDR3 nucleotides are TGTGCCAGCAGTGCCCGGACTAGCTGGGATACGCAGTATTTT. This gives the protein CASSARTSWDTQYF.

The chain is built from TRBV27 and TRBJ2-5; D might be TRBD1 (6 bases). From germline, CDR1 is MNHEY and CDR2 SMNVEV (reference sequence). The CDR3 spans 13 residues. The V end lost 8 bases, the J end lost 5 bases, and 15 bases lay between the germline ends. As DNA, the CDR3 is TGTGCCAGCCGGGACATTTTCGGGGAGACCCAGTACTTC. Translating it yields CASRDIFGETQYF.

The rearrangement uses TRBV4-1 and TRBJ2-3; TRBD1 agrees at 8 bases. There are 15 residues in the CDR3. The junction had 5 bases not matched to a gene; V was cut back by 4 bases and J by 2 bases. From germline, CDR1 is MGHRA and CDR2 YSYEKL. This chain's CDR3 is CASSRQGQDTDTQYF. The CDR3 DNA is TGCGCCAGCAGCCGACAGGGACAGGACACAGATACGCAGTATTTT.